This record looks at one T cell receptor (beta chain) sequence and its context. These data originate in a study of human thymus T cells. The protocol was immunoSEQ multiplex PCR, while the TCRdb copy is restricted to in-frame clones and leaves out a portion. The table has about 78,000 clones, just over 95% seen once. Corrective cardiac surgery supplied the resected thymus tissue. Germline CDR1 is SQVTM and CDR2 is ANQGSEA. Trimming stripped 6 bases from V and 11 bases from J, with 17 bases between. The CDR3 has 11 amino acids. The receptor was derived from a boy under three years old with a congenital heart defect but otherwise immunologically healthy. J is TRBJ2-7 and V is TRBV29-1, with D possibly being TRBD1 or TRBD2 (5 bases each). Sequenced material: thymus tissue. CDR3 region: CSVKNSGTEYF. In DNA form, the CDR3 reads TGCAGCGTAAAGAATTCCGGGACGGAGTACTTC.